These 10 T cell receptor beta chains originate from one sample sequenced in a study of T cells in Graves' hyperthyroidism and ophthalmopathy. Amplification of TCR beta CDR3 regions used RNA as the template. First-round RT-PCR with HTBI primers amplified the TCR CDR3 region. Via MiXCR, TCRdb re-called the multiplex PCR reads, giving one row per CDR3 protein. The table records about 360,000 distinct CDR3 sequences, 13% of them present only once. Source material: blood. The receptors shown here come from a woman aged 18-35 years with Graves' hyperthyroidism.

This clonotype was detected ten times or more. CDR3 sequence (DNA): TGTGCCAGCAGCCGACAGGGTACGTACAATGAGCAGTTCTTC. Translated, it gives CASSRQGTYNEQFF. The chain recombines TRBV3-1 with TRBJ2-1; 7 bases align to TRBD1. V lost 4 bases and J lost 4; bases outside the gene matches: 4. The CDR3 contains 14 residues. Germline-derived CDR1 and CDR2 are LGHDT and YNNKEL (reference sequence).

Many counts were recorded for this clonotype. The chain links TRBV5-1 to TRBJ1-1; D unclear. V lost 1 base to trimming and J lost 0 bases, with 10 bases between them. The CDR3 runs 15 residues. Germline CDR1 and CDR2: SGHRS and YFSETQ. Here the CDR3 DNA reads TGCGCCAGCAGCTTGCGCCCGGGTTTGAACACTGAAGCTTTCTTT. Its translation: CASSLRPGLNTEAFF.

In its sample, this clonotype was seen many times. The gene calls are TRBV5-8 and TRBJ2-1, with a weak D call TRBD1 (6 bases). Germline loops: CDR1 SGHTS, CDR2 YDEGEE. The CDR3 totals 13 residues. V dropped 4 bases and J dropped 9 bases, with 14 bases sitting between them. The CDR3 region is CASSTLGGTEQFF. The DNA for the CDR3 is TGTGCCAGCAGCACTTTAGGGGGTACTGAGCAGTTCTTC.

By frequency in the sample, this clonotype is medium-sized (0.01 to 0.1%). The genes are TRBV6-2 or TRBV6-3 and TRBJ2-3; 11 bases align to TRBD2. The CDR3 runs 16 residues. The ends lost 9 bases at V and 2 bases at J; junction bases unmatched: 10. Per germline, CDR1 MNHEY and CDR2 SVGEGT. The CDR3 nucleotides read TGTGCCAGTCATGACTCTAGCGGGAGGTACACAGATACGCAGTATTTT. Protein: CASHDSSGRYTDTQYF.

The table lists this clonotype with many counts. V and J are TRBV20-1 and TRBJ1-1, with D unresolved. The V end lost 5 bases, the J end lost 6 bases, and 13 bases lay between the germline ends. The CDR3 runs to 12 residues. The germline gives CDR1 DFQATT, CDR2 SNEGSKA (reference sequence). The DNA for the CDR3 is TGCAGTGCTTACCATTCGGGCCCTGAAGCTTTCTTT. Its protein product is CSAYHSGPEAFF.

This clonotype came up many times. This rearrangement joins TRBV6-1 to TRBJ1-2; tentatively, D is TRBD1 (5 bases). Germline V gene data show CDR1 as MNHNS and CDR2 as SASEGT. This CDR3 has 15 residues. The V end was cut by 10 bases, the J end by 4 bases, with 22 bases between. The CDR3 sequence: CAIRTQGVSIYGYTF. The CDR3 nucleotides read TGTGCCATCCGAACCCAGGGTGTCTCTATCTATGGCTACACCTTC.

The CDR3 loop is CASRTAGPYPGNTIYF. DNA for the CDR3: TGTGCCAGTAGGACTGCGGGACCTTATCCTGGAAACACCATATATTTT. This chain links TRBV19 with TRBJ1-3, with D possibly matching TRBD1 (5 bases). The CDR3 covers 16 residues. With 6 bases removed from V and 2 bases from J, the gap between germline ends came to 17 bases. The V gene's germline CDR1 is LNHDA and CDR2 SQIVND (reference sequence).

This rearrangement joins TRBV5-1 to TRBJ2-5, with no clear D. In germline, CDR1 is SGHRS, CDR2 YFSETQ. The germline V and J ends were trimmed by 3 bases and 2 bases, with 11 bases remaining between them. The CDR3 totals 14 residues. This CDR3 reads CASSYGRTQETQYF. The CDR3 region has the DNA TGCGCCAGCAGCTACGGACGGACGCAAGAGACCCAGTACTTC.

In DNA, the CDR3 is TGTGCCAGCAGTCACGACTACGAGCAGTACTTC. It is translated as CASSHDYEQYF. The chain joins TRBV6-1 to TRBJ2-7; D gene ambiguous. Germline values: CDR1 MNHNS, CDR2 SASEGT. There are 11 residues in the CDR3. V lost 5 bases and J 3 bases, leaving 5 bases between the germline ends.

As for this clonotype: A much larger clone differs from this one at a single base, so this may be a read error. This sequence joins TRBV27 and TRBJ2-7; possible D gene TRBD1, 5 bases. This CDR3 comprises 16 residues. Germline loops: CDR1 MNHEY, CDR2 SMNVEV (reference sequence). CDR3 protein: CACSLFGAPASYEQYF. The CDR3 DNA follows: TGTGCCTGCAGTTTATTTGGGGCCCCAGCTTCCTACGAGCAGTACTTC.